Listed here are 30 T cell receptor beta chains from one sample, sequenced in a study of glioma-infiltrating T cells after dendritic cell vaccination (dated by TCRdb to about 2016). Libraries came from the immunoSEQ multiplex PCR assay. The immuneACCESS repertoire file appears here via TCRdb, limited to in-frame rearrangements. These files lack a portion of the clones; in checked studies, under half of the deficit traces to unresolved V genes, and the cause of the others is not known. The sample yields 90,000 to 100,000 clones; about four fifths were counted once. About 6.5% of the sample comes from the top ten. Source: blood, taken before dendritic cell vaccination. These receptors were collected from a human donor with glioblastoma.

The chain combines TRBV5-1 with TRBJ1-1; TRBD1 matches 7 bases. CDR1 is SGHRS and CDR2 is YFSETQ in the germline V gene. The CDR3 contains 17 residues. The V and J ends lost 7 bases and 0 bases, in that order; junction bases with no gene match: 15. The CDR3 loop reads CASHLGTATNMNTEAFF. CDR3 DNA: TGCGCCAGCCATCTCGGGACAGCCACTAACATGAACACTGAAGCTTTCTTT.

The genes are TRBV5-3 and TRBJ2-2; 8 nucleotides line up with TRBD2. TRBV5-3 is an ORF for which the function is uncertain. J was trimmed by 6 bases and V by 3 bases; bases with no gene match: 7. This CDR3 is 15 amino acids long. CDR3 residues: CARSSGTSGAGELFF. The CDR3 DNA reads TGTGCCAGAAGCTCCGGGACTAGTGGGGCCGGGGAGCTGTTTTTT.

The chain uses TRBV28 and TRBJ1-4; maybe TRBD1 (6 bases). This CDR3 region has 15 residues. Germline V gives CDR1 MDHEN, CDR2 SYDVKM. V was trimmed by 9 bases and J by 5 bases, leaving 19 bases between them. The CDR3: CASHGGGGWNEKLFF. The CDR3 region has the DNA TGTGCCAGTCACGGAGGGGGGGGGTGGAATGAAAAACTGTTTTTT.

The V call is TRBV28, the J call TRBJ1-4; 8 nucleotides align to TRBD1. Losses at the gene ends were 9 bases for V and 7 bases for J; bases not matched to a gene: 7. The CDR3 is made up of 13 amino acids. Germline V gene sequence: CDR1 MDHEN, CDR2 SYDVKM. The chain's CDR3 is CASFRGRGEKLFF. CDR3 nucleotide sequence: TGTGCCAGTTTCAGGGGGCGCGGTGAAAAACTGTTTTTT.

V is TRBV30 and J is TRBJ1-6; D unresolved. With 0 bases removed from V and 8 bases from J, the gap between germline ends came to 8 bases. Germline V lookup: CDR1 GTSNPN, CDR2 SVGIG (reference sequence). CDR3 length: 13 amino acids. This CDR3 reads CAWSVVGDSPLHF. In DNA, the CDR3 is TGTGCCTGGAGTGTCGTCGGGGATTCACCCCTCCACTTT.

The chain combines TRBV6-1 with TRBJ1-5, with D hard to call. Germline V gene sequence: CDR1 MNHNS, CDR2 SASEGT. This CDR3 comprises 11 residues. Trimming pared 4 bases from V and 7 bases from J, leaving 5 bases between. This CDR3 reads CASSGEQPQHF. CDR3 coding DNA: TGTGCCAGCAGTGGGGAGCAGCCCCAGCATTTT.

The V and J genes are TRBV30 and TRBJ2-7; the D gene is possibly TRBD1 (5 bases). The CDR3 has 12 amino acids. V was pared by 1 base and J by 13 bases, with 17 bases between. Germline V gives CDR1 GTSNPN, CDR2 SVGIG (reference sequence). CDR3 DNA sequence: TGTGCCTGGAGTGCTTCCTCAAACAGGTATTACTTC. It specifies CAWSASSNRYYF.

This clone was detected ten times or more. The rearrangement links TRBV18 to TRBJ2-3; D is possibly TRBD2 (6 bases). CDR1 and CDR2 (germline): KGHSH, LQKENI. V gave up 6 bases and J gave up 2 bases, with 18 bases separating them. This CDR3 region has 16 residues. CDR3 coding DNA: TGTGCCAGCTCTACCGGGCTAGCGAGATCCACAGATACGCAGTATTTT. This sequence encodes CASSTGLARSTDTQYF.

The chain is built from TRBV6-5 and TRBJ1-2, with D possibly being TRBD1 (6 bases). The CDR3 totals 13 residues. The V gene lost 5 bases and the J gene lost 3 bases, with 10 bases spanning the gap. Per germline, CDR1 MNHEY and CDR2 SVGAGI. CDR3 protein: CASSLQGDYGYTF. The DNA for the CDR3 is TGTGCCAGCAGTCTACAGGGAGACTATGGCTACACCTTC.

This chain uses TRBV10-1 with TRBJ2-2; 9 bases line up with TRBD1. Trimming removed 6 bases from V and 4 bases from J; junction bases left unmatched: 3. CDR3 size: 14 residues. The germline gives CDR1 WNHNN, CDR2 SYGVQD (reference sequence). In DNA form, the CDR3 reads TGCGCCAGCAGCCGGGACAGGGTCACCGGGGAGCTGTTTTTT. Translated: CASSRDRVTGELFF.

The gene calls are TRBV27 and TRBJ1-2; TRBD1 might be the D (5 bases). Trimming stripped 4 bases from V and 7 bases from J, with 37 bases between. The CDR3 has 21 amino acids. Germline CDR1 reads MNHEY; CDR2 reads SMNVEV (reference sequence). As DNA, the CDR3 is TGTGCCAGCAGTTCGATACCCAGTCCTAGTCGGCGGGGCAGGGCCGCGGGTGGCTACACCTTC. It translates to CASSSIPSPSRRGRAAGGYTF.

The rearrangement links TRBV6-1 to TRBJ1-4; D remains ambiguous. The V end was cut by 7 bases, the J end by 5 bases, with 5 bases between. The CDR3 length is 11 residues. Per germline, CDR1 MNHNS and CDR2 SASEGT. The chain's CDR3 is CASKQNEKLFF. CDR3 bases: TGTGCCAGCAAACAGAATGAAAAACTGTTTTTT.

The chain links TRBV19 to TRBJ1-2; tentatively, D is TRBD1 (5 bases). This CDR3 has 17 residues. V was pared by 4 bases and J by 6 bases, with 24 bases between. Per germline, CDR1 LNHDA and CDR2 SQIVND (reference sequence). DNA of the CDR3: TGTGCCAGTAGTAGGCGGGGGACCCTCGGGATCGAGCATGGCTACACCTTC. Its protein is CASSRRGTLGIEHGYTF.

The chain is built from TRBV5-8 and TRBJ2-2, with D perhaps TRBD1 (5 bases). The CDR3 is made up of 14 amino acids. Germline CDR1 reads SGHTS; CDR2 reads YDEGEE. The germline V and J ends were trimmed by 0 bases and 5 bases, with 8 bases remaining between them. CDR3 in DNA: TGTGCCAGCAGCTTGGGACAGCCAACCGGGGAGCTGTTTTTT. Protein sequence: CASSLGQPTGELFF.

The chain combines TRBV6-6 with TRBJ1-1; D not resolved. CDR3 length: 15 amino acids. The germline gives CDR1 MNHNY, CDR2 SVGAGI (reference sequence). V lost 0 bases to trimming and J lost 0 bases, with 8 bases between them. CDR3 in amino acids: CASSYSEDMNTEAFF. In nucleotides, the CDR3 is TGTGCCAGCAGTTACTCGGAGGATATGAACACTGAAGCTTTCTTT.

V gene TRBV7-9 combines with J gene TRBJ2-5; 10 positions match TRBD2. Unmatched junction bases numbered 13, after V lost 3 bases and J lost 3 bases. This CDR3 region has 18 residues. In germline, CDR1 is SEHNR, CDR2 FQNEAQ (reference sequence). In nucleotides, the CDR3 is TGTGCCAGCAGCTTTCCAACTCAGGTAGCGGGGGGCAAAGAGACCCAGTACTTC. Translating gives CASSFPTQVAGGKETQYF. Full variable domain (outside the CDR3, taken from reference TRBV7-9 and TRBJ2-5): DTGVSQNPRHKITKRGQNVTFRCDPISEHNRLYWYRQTLGQGPEFLTYFQNEAQLEKSRLLSDRFSAERPKGSFSTLEIQRTEQGDSAMYLCASSFPTQVAGGKETQYFGPGTRLLVL.

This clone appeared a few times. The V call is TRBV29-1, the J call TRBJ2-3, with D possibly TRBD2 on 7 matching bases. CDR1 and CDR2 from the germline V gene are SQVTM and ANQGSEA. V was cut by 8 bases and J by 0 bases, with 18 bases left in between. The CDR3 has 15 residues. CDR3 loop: CSLIRGAKSTDTQYF. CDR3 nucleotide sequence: TGCAGCTTAATACGGGGGGCGAAGAGCACAGATACGCAGTATTTT.

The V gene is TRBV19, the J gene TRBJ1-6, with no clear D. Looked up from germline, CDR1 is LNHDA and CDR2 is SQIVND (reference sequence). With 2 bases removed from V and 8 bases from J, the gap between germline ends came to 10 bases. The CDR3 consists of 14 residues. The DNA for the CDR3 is TGTGCCAGTAGTATATGGTCGGAGCATTCACCCCTCCACTTT. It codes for CASSIWSEHSPLHF.

The CDR3 spells CASSVAGSLGEQFF. The CDR3 nucleotides read TGTGCCAGCAGCGTAGCGGGAAGTCTGGGTGAGCAGTTCTTC. The chain is built from TRBV6-5 and TRBJ2-1, with 8 bases aligning to TRBD2. Trimming took 6 bases from V and 9 from J; bases not matched to a gene: 10. Germline V gene sequence: CDR1 MNHEY, CDR2 SVGAGI. CDR3 length: 14 residues.

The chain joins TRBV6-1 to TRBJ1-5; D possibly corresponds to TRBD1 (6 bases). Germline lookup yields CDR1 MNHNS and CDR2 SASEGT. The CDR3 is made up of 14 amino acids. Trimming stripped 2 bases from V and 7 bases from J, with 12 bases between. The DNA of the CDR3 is TGTGCCAGCAGTGAATGGGCAGGGGAGCAGCCCCAGCATTTT. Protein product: CASSEWAGEQPQHF.

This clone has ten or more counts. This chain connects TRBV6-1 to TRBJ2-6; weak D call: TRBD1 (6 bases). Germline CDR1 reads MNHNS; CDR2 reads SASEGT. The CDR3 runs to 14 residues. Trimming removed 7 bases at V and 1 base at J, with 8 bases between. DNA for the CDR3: TGTGCCAGCACGAGGGGGTCTGGGGCCAACGTCCTGACTTTC. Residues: CASTRGSGANVLTF.

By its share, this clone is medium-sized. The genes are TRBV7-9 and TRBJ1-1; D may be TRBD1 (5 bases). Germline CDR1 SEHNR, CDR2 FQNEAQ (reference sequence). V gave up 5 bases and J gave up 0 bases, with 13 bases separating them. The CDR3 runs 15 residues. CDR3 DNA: TGTGCCAGCAGCCCCGGCGGGACGGTGAACACTGAAGCTTTCTTT. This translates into CASSPGGTVNTEAFF.

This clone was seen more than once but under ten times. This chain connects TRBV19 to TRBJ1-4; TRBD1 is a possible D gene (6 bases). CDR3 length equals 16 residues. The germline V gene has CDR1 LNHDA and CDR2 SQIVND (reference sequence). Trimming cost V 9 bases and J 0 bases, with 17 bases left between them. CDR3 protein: CASTTGGRATNEKLFF. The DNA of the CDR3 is TGTGCCAGCACTACGGGGGGGCGCGCAACTAATGAAAAACTGTTTTTT.

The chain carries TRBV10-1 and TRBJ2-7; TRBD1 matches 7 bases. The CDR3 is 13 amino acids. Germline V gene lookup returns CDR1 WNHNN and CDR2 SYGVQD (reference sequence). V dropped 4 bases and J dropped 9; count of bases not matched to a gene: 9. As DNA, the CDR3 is TGCGCCAGCAGTGGTGACCCGAGGGGGCGGCAGTACTTC. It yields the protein CASSGDPRGRQYF.

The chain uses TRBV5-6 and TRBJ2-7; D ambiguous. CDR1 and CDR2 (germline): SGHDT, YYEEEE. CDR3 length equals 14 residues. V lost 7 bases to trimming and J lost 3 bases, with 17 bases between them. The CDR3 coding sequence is TGTGCCAGCCGGAGCGTCGGTCCTCTCTACGAGCAGTACTTC. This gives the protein CASRSVGPLYEQYF.

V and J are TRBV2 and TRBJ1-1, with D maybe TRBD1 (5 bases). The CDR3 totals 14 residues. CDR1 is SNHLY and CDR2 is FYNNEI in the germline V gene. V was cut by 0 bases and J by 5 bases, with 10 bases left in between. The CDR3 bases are TGTGCCAGCAGTGAAGCGCGGGGGGGAACTGAAGCTTTCTTT. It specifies CASSEARGGTEAFF.

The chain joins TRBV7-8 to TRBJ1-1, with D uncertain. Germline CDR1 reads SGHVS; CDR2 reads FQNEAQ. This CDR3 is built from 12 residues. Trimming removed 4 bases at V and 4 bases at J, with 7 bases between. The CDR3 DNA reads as TGTGCCAGCAGCTGGGCCGTCACTGAAGCTTTCTTT. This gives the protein CASSWAVTEAFF.

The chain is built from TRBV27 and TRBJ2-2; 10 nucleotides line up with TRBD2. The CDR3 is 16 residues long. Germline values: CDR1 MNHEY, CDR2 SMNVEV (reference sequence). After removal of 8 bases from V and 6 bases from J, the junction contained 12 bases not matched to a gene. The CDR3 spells CASSAESGRAPGELFF. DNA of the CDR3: TGTGCCAGCTCCGCGGAAAGCGGGAGGGCCCCCGGGGAGCTGTTTTTT.

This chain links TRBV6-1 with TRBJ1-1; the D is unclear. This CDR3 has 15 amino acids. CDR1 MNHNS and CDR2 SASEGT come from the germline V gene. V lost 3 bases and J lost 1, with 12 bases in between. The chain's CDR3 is CASSDKAGGNTEAFF. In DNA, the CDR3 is TGTGCCAGCAGTGATAAAGCTGGAGGGAACACTGAAGCTTTCTTT.

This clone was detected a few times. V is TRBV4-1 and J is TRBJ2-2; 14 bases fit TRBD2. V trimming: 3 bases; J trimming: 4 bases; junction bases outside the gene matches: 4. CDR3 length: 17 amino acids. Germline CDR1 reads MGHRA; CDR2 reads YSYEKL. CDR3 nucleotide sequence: TGCGCCAGCAGCCATCGGACTAGCGGGGGGTCCACCGGGGAGCTGTTTTTT. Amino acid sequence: CASSHRTSGGSTGELFF.